This TCR beta chain stems from a study of blood T cell repertoires in COVID-19. Here immunoSEQ multiplex PCR was the method, and the copy in TCRdb shows in-frame clones only, minus some. The sample carries more than 85,000 clones, under 85% recorded once. Germline lookup yields CDR1 SGDLS and CDR2 YYNGEE. This CDR3 region has 14 residues. The ends lost 2 bases at V and 4 bases at J; junction bases unmatched: 3. Material: peripheral blood. The gene calls are TRBV9 and TRBJ1-2; 9 bases align to TRBD1. The clonotype originates from a man in his sixties or seventies with acute or convalescent COVID-19. The CDR3 nucleotides are TGTGCCAGCAGCGTTGACAGGGGGACCTATGGCTACACCTTC. Encoded protein: CASSVDRGTYGYTF.